The 20 T cell receptor beta chains in this list originate from one sample, sequenced in a study of blood T cell repertoires in COVID-19. Method: immunoSEQ multiplex PCR; TCRdb's copy keeps in-frame clones and lacks some. The sample carries approximately 220,000 clones, approximately 90% recorded once. Sequencing was done on a sample of PBMCs or T cells enriched from blood (not recorded which). The receptors originated from a woman in her forties with acute COVID-19.

The V call is TRBV12-5, the J call TRBJ1-1; D is possibly TRBD1 (5 bases). From germline, CDR1 is LGHNT and CDR2 FRNRAP. V dropped 3 bases and J dropped 0 bases, with 14 bases sitting between them. This CDR3 has 16 amino acids. The CDR3 DNA is TGTGCTAGTGGTTTTTTTGCGGGGGAGATGAACACTGAAGCTTTCTTT. Translation: CASGFFAGEMNTEAFF.

The chain employs TRBV9 and TRBJ1-2, with 7 bases fitting TRBD1. There are 15 residues in the CDR3. The germline CDR1 and CDR2 sequences are SGDLS and YYNGEE. V was pared by 3 bases and J by 6 bases, with 11 bases of the junction left unmatched. For the CDR3, the DNA is TGTGCCAGCAGCGCCGACAGGGTTTCCGCCAATGGCTACACCTTC. Translating gives CASSADRVSANGYTF. The full variable domain, rest sourced from reference TRBV9 and TRBJ1-2, is DSGVTQTPKHLITATGQRVTLRCSPRSGDLSVYWYQQSLDQGLQFLIQYYNGEERAKGNILERFSAQQFPDLHSELNLSSLELGDSALYFCASSADRVSANGYTFGSGTRLTVV.

The V and J genes are TRBV9 and TRBJ2-2, with 10 nucleotides matching TRBD1. Germline lookup yields CDR1 SGDLS and CDR2 YYNGEE. The CDR3 has 16 residues. Trimming took 4 bases from V and 4 from J; bases not matched to a gene: 7. The CDR3 is CASSPRTGGFTGELFF. In nucleotides, the CDR3 is TGTGCCAGCAGCCCTCGGACAGGGGGTTTCACCGGGGAGCTGTTTTTT.

J is TRBJ1-1 and V is TRBV7-2; D remains unclear. Germline CDR1 is SGHTA and CDR2 is FQGNSA. This CDR3 contains 16 residues. Trimming removed 1 base at V and 0 bases at J, with 12 bases between. The CDR3 DNA follows: TGTGCCAGCAGCTTAGGGTCTCGGAGGATGAACACTGAAGCTTTCTTT. This codes for CASSLGSRRMNTEAFF.

This chain connects TRBV9 to TRBJ1-2; no definite D call. The CDR3 covers 14 residues. Trimming removed 0 bases at V and 5 bases at J, with 11 bases between. Germline V gives CDR1 SGDLS, CDR2 YYNGEE. For the CDR3, the DNA is TGTGCCAGCAGCGTAGGCTCCCGGAGTTATGGCTACACCTTC. Its protein product is CASSVGSRSYGYTF.

This chain links TRBV12-5 with TRBJ1-2, with 7 bases aligning to TRBD1. The CDR3 totals 14 residues. With V trimmed by 6 bases and J by 4 bases, 8 bases remained unmatched. In germline, CDR1 is LGHNT, CDR2 FRNRAP. The CDR3 DNA is TGTGCTAGTGGCCCAGGGACAGCGCTCTATGGCTACACCTTC. This codes for CASGPGTALYGYTF.

This chain links TRBV7-8 with TRBJ1-5; maybe TRBD1 (5 bases). CDR1 is SGHVS and CDR2 is FQNEAQ in the germline V gene. The V end lost 2 bases, the J end lost 0 bases, and 11 bases lay between the germline ends. The CDR3 loop spans 16 amino acids. The DNA of the CDR3 is TGTGCCAGCAGCTTAAGCGCAGGGTATAGCAATCAGCCCCAGCATTTT. Its translation: CASSLSAGYSNQPQHF.

The V gene is TRBV27, the J gene TRBJ1-1, with unresolved D. Germline values: CDR1 MNHEY, CDR2 SMNVEV (reference sequence). This CDR3 comprises 13 residues. Trimming shortened V by 5 bases and J by 7 bases, and 14 bases separated the two germline ends. CDR3 bases: TGTGCCAGCAGTCCCACCCCCGGACTTGAAGCTTTCTTT. It translates to CASSPTPGLEAFF.

The chain recombines TRBV6-4 with TRBJ2-2; TRBD1 is a possible D gene (6 bases). This CDR3 region has 15 residues. The ends were cut back, 8 bases at V and 4 bases at J, with 17 bases in the middle. Germline CDR1 MRHNA, CDR2 SNTAGT. CDR3 protein: CASGRAQGTTGELFF. The CDR3, as DNA: TGTGCCAGCGGTAGGGCACAGGGAACCACCGGGGAGCTGTTTTTT.

The sample holds one count of this clone. J is TRBJ2-4 and V is TRBV6-2 or TRBV6-3; D remains unclear. Germline loops: CDR1 MNHEY, CDR2 SVGEGT. The CDR3 contains 16 residues. V was trimmed by 2 bases and J by 0 bases, leaving 11 bases between them. The CDR3 coding sequence is TGTGCCAGCAGTTACCGCAGGAACCGAGCCAAAAACATTCAGTACTTC. As protein: CASSYRRNRAKNIQYF.

This clone has a single count. This sequence joins TRBV7-2 and TRBJ2-5, with D possibly TRBD2 on 6 matching bases. The V and J ends lost 1 base and 6 bases respectively, with 12 bases between them. CDR1 and CDR2 (germline): SGHTA, FQGNSA. The CDR3 runs to 14 residues. CDR3 protein: CASSLGGGEKTQYF. The CDR3 DNA reads TGTGCCAGCAGCTTAGGAGGCGGGGAAAAGACCCAGTACTTC. Variable domain in full (rest from reference TRBV7-2 and TRBJ2-5): GAGVSQSPSNKVTEKGKDVELRCDPISGHTALYWYRQSLGQGLEFLIYFQGNSAPDKSGLPSDRFSAERTGGSVSTLTIQRTQQEDSAVYLCASSLGGGEKTQYFGPGTRLLVL.

This chain links TRBV2 with TRBJ2-3; 10 nucleotides align to TRBD2. V shed 3 bases, J shed 2 bases, and the junction held 17 bases outside the gene matches. This CDR3 spans 20 amino acids. The germline CDR1 and CDR2 sequences are SNHLY and FYNNEI. CDR3 coding DNA: TGTGCCAGCAGTGATGGGACGGCAACACTAGCGGGGTCCCACACAGATACGCAGTATTTT. Protein sequence: CASSDGTATLAGSHTDTQYF.

V gene TRBV4-3 combines with J gene TRBJ1-5; D may be TRBD1 (6 bases). Germline assignment: CDR1 LGHNA and CDR2 YSLEER. This CDR3 has 18 amino acids. V lost 0 bases, J lost 4 bases, and 19 bases lay in between. CDR3 region: CASSQDHRVRVVNQPQHF. The CDR3 DNA is TGCGCCAGCAGCCAAGACCACAGGGTAAGGGTCGTGAATCAGCCCCAGCATTTT.

The chain joins TRBV7-2 to TRBJ1-5, with D unresolved. The CDR3 covers 15 residues. Trimming removed 7 bases at V and 0 bases at J, with 13 bases between. Germline V lookup: CDR1 SGHTA, CDR2 FQGNSA. In DNA form, the CDR3 reads TGTGCCAGCACCCCTAGCCCAGTTAGCAATCAGCCCCAGCATTTT. The encoded protein is CASTPSPVSNQPQHF.

The chain has TRBV5-1 and TRBJ2-1, with TRBD2 matching 10 bases. J lost 0 bases, V lost 3 bases, and 6 bases had no gene match. This CDR3 spans 17 amino acids. CDR1 is SGHRS and CDR2 is YFSETQ in the germline V gene. CDR3 protein: CASSSDPSGGSYNEQFF. The CDR3 nucleotides read TGCGCCAGCAGCTCCGACCCTAGCGGGGGCTCCTACAATGAGCAGTTCTTC.

The chain couples TRBV7-8 to TRBJ2-1, with TRBD2 as a possible D gene (6 bases). Germline V gene lookup returns CDR1 SGHVS and CDR2 FQNEAQ. V was clipped by 5 bases and J by 8 bases, with 10 bases between them. This CDR3 has 12 amino acids. The CDR3 loop is CASSPRGDEQFF. Here the CDR3 DNA reads TGTGCCAGCAGCCCCCGCGGGGATGAGCAGTTCTTC.

The rearrangement joins TRBV5-6 to TRBJ1-6; D unclear. CDR1 SGHDT and CDR2 YYEEEE come from the germline V gene. The CDR3 loop spans 13 amino acids. The germline V and J ends were trimmed by 1 base and 8 bases, with 7 bases remaining between them. DNA of the CDR3: TGTGCCAGCAGCTTGTTGAGGGATTCACCCCTCCACTTT. Translation: CASSLLRDSPLHF.

V is TRBV20-1 and J is TRBJ2-4, with TRBD1 matching over 10 bases. Looked up from germline, CDR1 is DFQATT and CDR2 is SNEGSKA (reference sequence). V shed 3 bases, J shed 8 bases, and the junction held 10 bases outside the gene matches. This CDR3 comprises 15 residues. The CDR3 sequence: CSASQRGQGRDIQYF. The CDR3 DNA sequence: TGCAGTGCTAGTCAGCGGGGACAGGGGAGGGACATTCAGTACTTC.

The table lists this clone with a count of one. The V call is TRBV18, the J call TRBJ2-7; TRBD1 aligns across 8 bases. CDR3 length equals 15 residues. Unmatched junction bases numbered 3, after V lost 2 bases and J lost 0 bases. Germline-derived CDR1 and CDR2 are KGHSH and LQKENI. The CDR3 nucleotides read TGTGCCAGCTCACCAGGGGGGACAGGCTCCTACGAGCAGTACTTC. Translated, it gives CASSPGGTGSYEQYF.

V gene TRBV11-2 combines with J gene TRBJ2-7, with D maybe TRBD1 (6 bases). The CDR3 contains 16 residues. Germline V gene sequence: CDR1 SGHAT, CDR2 FQNNGV. The V and J ends lost 1 base and 1 base respectively, with 14 bases between them. CDR3 nucleotides: TGTGCCAGCAGCTTAGTGACAGGTACTAGTTCCTACGAGCAGTACTTC. This gives the protein CASSLVTGTSSYEQYF.